Each of the 25 T cell receptor beta chains below was sequenced from the same sample in a study of T cell responses to AZD1222 COVID-19 vaccine. Measured with immunoSEQ multiplex PCR; TCRdb has only the in-frame clones, and not every one. The table shows roughly 180,000 clones, with 80% to 90% occurring only once. The sequenced sample was peripheral blood, obtained on day 0 of AZD1222 vaccination. Receptors were obtained from an adult in good health.

The rearrangement links TRBV5-6 to TRBJ1-1; 8 nucleotides align to TRBD1. Germline V gene data show CDR1 as SGHDT and CDR2 as YYEEEE. Trimming took 4 bases from V and 2 from J; bases not matched to a gene: 4. The CDR3 spans 14 residues. The chain's CDR3 is CASSATGVNTEAFF. For the CDR3, the DNA is TGTGCCAGCAGCGCGACAGGGGTAAACACTGAAGCTTTCTTT.

The chain uses TRBV29-1 and TRBJ2-5, with TRBD1 as a possible D gene (5 bases). Germline CDR1 reads SQVTM; CDR2 reads ANQGSEA. V lost 5 bases to trimming and J lost 3 bases, with 10 bases between them. The CDR3 loop spans 12 amino acids. The CDR3 spells CSVLGAEETQYF. In DNA, the CDR3 is TGCAGCGTTCTAGGGGCGGAAGAGACCCAGTACTTC.

The chain combines TRBV27 with TRBJ2-7; 7 positions agree with TRBD2. The ends lost 6 bases at V and 3 bases at J; junction bases unmatched: 8. The CDR3 extends over 14 amino acids. In germline, CDR1 is MNHEY, CDR2 SMNVEV (reference sequence). The CDR3 DNA follows: TGTGCCAGCAGAAGCGGCGGGAGTGTCTACGAGCAGTACTTC. It translates to CASRSGGSVYEQYF.

This clone was counted once. This chain links TRBV9 with TRBJ2-5, with D possibly TRBD2 on 5 matching bases. From germline, CDR1 is SGDLS and CDR2 YYNGEE. V lost 3 bases and J lost 2, with 14 bases in between. The CDR3 covers 15 residues. CDR3 in DNA: TGTGCCAGCAGCGCCCACCGGGGTTTACAAGAGACCCAGTACTTC. Residues: CASSAHRGLQETQYF.

J is TRBJ1-5 and V is TRBV28; unclear D gene. The CDR3 extends over 13 amino acids. Germline values: CDR1 MDHEN, CDR2 SYDVKM. The V gene lost 8 bases and the J gene lost 3 bases, with 11 bases spanning the gap. In nucleotides, the CDR3 is TGTGCCAGCTACGCAGTGGACAATCAGCCCCAGCATTTT. This codes for CASYAVDNQPQHF.

The V and J genes are TRBV5-1 and TRBJ1-1, with D tentatively TRBD1 (5 bases). The length of the CDR3 is 13 residues. Germline V gene sequence: CDR1 SGHRS, CDR2 YFSETQ. V was cut by 0 bases and J by 5 bases, with 8 bases left in between. The CDR3 here is CASSLGGRTEAFF. CDR3 nucleotides: TGCGCCAGCAGCTTGGGGGGCCGGACTGAAGCTTTCTTT.

This rearrangement joins TRBV9 to TRBJ1-6; D uncertain. Germline CDR1 is SGDLS and CDR2 is YYNGEE. The ends were cut back, 4 bases at V and 7 bases at J, with 21 bases in the middle. CDR3 length: 17 residues. CDR3 in amino acids: CASSPATRLSLNSPLHF. The CDR3 DNA reads TGTGCCAGCAGCCCAGCAACCCGTCTGAGTTTGAATTCACCCCTCCACTTT.

This clone was seen more than once but under ten times. The same CDR3 is also encoded by other DNA sequences in this sample. In DNA, the CDR3 is TGTGCCAGCAGTTACTCAGGGGGTGGAACTGAAGCTTTCTTT. Protein: CASSYSGGGTEAFF. This rearrangement joins TRBV6-2 or TRBV6-3 to TRBJ1-1, with D perhaps TRBD1 (6 bases). This CDR3 region has 14 residues. CDR1 and CDR2 from the germline V gene are MNHEY and SVGEGT. With 0 bases removed from V and 5 bases from J, the gap between germline ends came to 10 bases.

The chain uses TRBV3-1 (or the pseudogene TRBV3-2) and TRBJ2-7; D may be TRBD2 (6 bases). The CDR3 covers 15 residues. The germline V and J ends were trimmed by 4 bases and 2 bases, with 15 bases remaining between them. The germline V gene has CDR1 LGHDT and CDR2 YNNKEL (reference sequence). The chain's CDR3 is CASSRNFGGAYEQYF. The CDR3 bases are TGTGCCAGCAGCCGGAATTTCGGAGGGGCCTACGAGCAGTACTTC.

The gene calls are TRBV30 and TRBJ2-5, with 7 bases aligning to TRBD1. V lost 0 bases and J lost 2; bases outside the gene matches: 0. Per the germline V gene, CDR1 is GTSNPN and CDR2 is SVGIG (reference sequence). CDR3 length: 13 residues. The CDR3, as DNA: TGTGCCTGGAGTGTACAGGGGCAAGAGACCCAGTACTTC. It codes for CAWSVQGQETQYF.

The chain joins TRBV18 to TRBJ1-3; D gene ambiguous. V lost 2 bases, J lost 0 bases, and 14 bases lay in between. Germline lookup yields CDR1 KGHSH and CDR2 LQKENI. The CDR3 contains 17 residues. CDR3 sequence reads: CASSPLNLELSGNTIYF. CDR3 DNA: TGTGCCAGCTCACCATTGAATCTCGAGCTCTCTGGAAACACCATATATTTT.

J is TRBJ2-7 and V is TRBV14; 10 nucleotides match TRBD1. Per germline, CDR1 SGHDN and CDR2 FVKESK. This CDR3 spans 16 amino acids. V dropped 2 bases and J dropped 4; count of bases not matched to a gene: 8. In DNA form, the CDR3 reads TGTGCCAGCAGCCAAAGACAGGGGGCGCTTCCTTACGAGCAGTACTTC. It is translated as CASSQRQGALPYEQYF.

This chain uses TRBV20-1 with TRBJ2-7, with D hard to call. Germline loops: CDR1 DFQATT, CDR2 SNEGSKA (reference sequence). The CDR3 covers 10 residues. The ends were cut back, 3 bases at V and 5 bases at J, with 5 bases in the middle. CDR3 loop: CSARGDEQYF. CDR3 DNA: TGCAGTGCTAGGGGTGACGAGCAGTACTTC.

The chain has TRBV30 and TRBJ1-2; tentatively, D is TRBD1 (5 bases). From germline, CDR1 is GTSNPN and CDR2 SVGIG (reference sequence). The CDR3 has 11 residues. V lost 4 bases and J 4 bases, leaving 7 bases between the germline ends. The DNA of the CDR3 is TGTGCCTGGATCCAGGGCTATGGCTACACCTTC. It specifies CAWIQGYGYTF.

The rearrangement links TRBV7-8 to TRBJ2-1; a weak D match, TRBD2 (6 bases). V lost 0 bases and J 2 bases, leaving 14 bases between the germline ends. Germline V CDR1 and CDR2: SGHVS, FQNEAQ. The CDR3 extends over 17 amino acids. CDR3 sequence reads: CASSLAYGRGTYNEQFF. As DNA, the CDR3 is TGTGCCAGCAGCTTAGCATACGGGCGGGGAACCTACAATGAGCAGTTCTTC.

This rearrangement joins TRBV6-2 or TRBV6-3 to TRBJ2-1, with D unresolved. The germline V gene encodes CDR1 MNHEY and CDR2 SVGEGT. With 6 bases removed from V and 1 base from J, the gap between germline ends came to 4 bases. This CDR3 is built from 12 residues. For the CDR3, the DNA is TGTGCCAGCAGCCCTTCCTACAATGAGCAGTTCTTC. This sequence encodes CASSPSYNEQFF.

V is TRBV30 and J is TRBJ1-1; D might be TRBD1 (5 bases). Trimming left V 3 bases short and J 0 bases short, with 17 bases between. This CDR3 comprises 16 residues. From germline, CDR1 is GTSNPN and CDR2 SVGIG (reference sequence). CDR3: CAWSAWGGRMNTEAFF. DNA for the CDR3: TGTGCCTGGAGCGCCTGGGGGGGAAGAATGAACACTGAAGCTTTCTTT.

V gene TRBV2 combines with J gene TRBJ2-2; 8 nucleotides line up with TRBD2. Germline CDR1 SNHLY, CDR2 FYNNEI. The V gene end was trimmed by 5 bases and the J gene end by 2 bases; junction bases not matched to a gene: 4. The CDR3 has 15 residues. The DNA for the CDR3 is TGTGCCAGCAGTATCGGGGGGGCTAACACCGGGGAGCTGTTTTTT. This sequence encodes CASSIGGANTGELFF.

This clone has only one observation. J is TRBJ2-7 and V is TRBV15, with 14 positions matching TRBD2. The CDR3 sequence is 17 residues long. V was clipped by 8 bases and J by 2 bases; unmatched bases: 11. Looked up from germline, CDR1 is LNHNV and CDR2 is YYDKDF (reference sequence). The CDR3 nucleotides are TGTGCCACCTCAGGACTAGCGGGGGGCTGGGGGACCTACGAGCAGTACTTC. It specifies CATSGLAGGWGTYEQYF.

CDR3 loop: CASSYRQAEAFF. The CDR3 DNA follows: TGTGCCAGCAGCTATCGACAGGCTGAAGCTTTCTTT. V and J are TRBV11-2 and TRBJ1-1, with D perhaps matching TRBD1 (6 bases). Germline CDR1 is SGHAT and CDR2 is FQNNGV. The CDR3 sequence is 12 residues long. Between the trimmed V and J ends, which lost 4 bases and 6 bases, there was a span of 9 bases. The full variable domain, with the rest looked up from reference TRBV11-2 and TRBJ1-1, is EAGVAQSPRYKIIEKRQSVAFWCNPISGHATLYWYQQILGQGPKLLIQFQNNGVVDDSQLPKDRFSAERLKGVDSTLKIQPAKLEDSAVYLCASSYRQAEAFFGQGTRLTVV.

V and J are TRBV28 and TRBJ1-2; D is unresolved. The CDR3 loop spans 14 amino acids. The V gene's germline CDR1 is MDHEN and CDR2 SYDVKM. Between the trimmed V and J ends, which lost 2 bases and 2 bases, there was a span of 9 bases. The DNA of the CDR3 is TGTGCCAGCAGTTTAGGCCAGGACAACTATGGCTACACCTTC. It codes for CASSLGQDNYGYTF.

The chain carries TRBV6-5 and TRBJ1-2; a possible D gene is TRBD1 (5 bases). V was clipped by 2 bases and J by 6 bases, with 16 bases between them. CDR1 is MNHEY and CDR2 is SVGAGI in the germline V gene. The CDR3 covers 15 residues. Here the CDR3 reads CASSYVGTAPDGYTF. CDR3 DNA: TGTGCCAGCAGTTACGTCGGGACCGCCCCCGATGGCTACACCTTC.

This chain links TRBV29-1 with TRBJ2-5; D remains unclear. V lost 0 bases and J lost 4, with 15 bases in between. CDR3 size: 15 residues. Per the germline V gene, CDR1 is SQVTM and CDR2 is ANQGSEA. The CDR3 DNA reads TGCAGCGTTGAAGATCCGGACCTGGCCGGAGAGACCCAGTACTTC. Protein: CSVEDPDLAGETQYF.

The V call is TRBV5-1, the J call TRBJ2-1; 7 nucleotides align to TRBD1. V gave up 0 bases and J gave up 7 bases; unmatched junction bases: 10. This CDR3 has 16 amino acids. Germline CDR1 reads SGHRS; CDR2 reads YFSETQ. The CDR3 loop is CASSLGNRQGKNEQFF. In DNA form, the CDR3 reads TGCGCCAGCAGCTTGGGCAACCGACAGGGAAAAAATGAGCAGTTCTTC.

The J gene is TRBJ1-5, the V gene TRBV7-6; D remains unclear. In germline, CDR1 is SGHVS, CDR2 FNYEAQ. CDR3 size: 15 residues. V shed 2 bases and J shed 6 bases, with 14 bases lying between them. The CDR3 reads CASSLNADPSQPQHF. The CDR3 DNA reads TGTGCCAGCAGCTTAAATGCGGACCCAAGTCAGCCCCAGCATTTT.